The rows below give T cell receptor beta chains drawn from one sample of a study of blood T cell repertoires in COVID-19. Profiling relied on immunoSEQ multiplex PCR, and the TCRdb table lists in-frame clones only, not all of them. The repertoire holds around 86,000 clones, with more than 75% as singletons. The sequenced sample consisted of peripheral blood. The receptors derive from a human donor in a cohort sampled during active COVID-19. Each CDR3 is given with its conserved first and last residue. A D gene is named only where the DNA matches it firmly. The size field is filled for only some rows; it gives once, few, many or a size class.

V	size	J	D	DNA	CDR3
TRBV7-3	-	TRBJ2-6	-	TGTGCCAGCAGTCCCGAAGGAGGGCCTGGGGCCAACGTCCTGACTTTC	CASSPEGGPGANVLTF
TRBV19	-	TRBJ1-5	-	TGTGCCAGTAACAAGGGGGATCAGCCCCAGCATTTT	CASNKGDQPQHF
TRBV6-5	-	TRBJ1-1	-	TGTGCCACCGGGGTCGGCGGTGGAGCTTTCTTT	CATGVGGGAFF
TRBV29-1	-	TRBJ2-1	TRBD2	TGCAGCGTTGTTGGCGGGGGGTACAATGAGCAGTTCTTC	CSVVGGGYNEQFF
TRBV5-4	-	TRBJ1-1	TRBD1	TGTGCCAGCAGCTCCGACAGGGGGGGAACTGAAGCTTTCTTT	CASSSDRGGTEAFF
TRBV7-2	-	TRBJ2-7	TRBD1	TGTGCCAGCAGCCTCCTACGGACAGGGGGAGAGCAGTACTTC	CASSLLRTGGEQYF
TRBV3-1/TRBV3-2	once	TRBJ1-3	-	TGTGCCAGCAGCCTCCTGCCGGGCTTCGGGGGGAACACCATATATTTT	CASSLLPGFGGNTIYF
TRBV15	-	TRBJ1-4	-	TGTGCCACCAGCAGAGCTTTACAGAGGGATGAAAAACTGTTTTTT	CATSRALQRDEKLFF
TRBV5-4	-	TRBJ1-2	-	TGTGCCAGCAGCTTGAGATCCGGGGAGGGCCTTAACTATGGCTACACCTTC	CASSLRSGEGLNYGYTF
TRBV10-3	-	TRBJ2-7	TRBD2	TGTGCCATCAGCATACTAGCGGGCTCCTACGAGCAGTACTTC	CAISILAGSYEQYF
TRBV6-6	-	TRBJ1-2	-	TGTGCCAGCAGTTCCTCCGGGACTCGGAACACCTTC	CASSSSGTRNTF
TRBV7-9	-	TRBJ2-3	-	TGTGCCAGCAGCTTAGCGGCCTTGCAAGATACGCAGTATTTT	CASSLAALQDTQYF
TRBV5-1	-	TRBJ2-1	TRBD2	TGCGCCAGCAGTACCCGGACTAGCGGAGTATACAATGAGCAGTTCTTC	CASSTRTSGVYNEQFF
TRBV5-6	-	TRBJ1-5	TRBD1	TGTGCCAGCAGCTTGGGGGGACAGGGGAATCAGCCCCAGCATTTT	CASSLGGQGNQPQHF
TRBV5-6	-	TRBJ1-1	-	TGTGCCAGCAGCTTGGTGGGGAGAGGCACTGAAGCTTTCTTT	CASSLVGRGTEAFF
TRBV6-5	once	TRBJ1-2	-	TGTGCCAGCAGTTACTGGAGAGGCGGCTACACCTTC	CASSYWRGGYTF
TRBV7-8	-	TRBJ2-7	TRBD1	TGTGCCAGCAGCTCCCGGACAGGGGTTTACGAGCAGTACTTC	CASSSRTGVYEQYF
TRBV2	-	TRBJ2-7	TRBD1	TGTGCCAGCAGCCATCCGGACAGGGGTGGAGGCGAGCAGTACTTC	CASSHPDRGGGEQYF
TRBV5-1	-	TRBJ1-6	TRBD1	TGCGCCAGCAGCGGTGCGACAGGGTTGGCTTCACCCCTCCACTTT	CASSGATGLASPLHF
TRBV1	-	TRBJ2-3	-	TGCACCAGCAGCCTATTCAGGGAGACTAGGCCAGATACGCAGTATTTT	CTSSLFRETRPDTQYF
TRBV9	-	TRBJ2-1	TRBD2	TGTGCCAGCAGTCGACTAGCGGCCGCAAACAATGAGCAGTTCTTC	CASSRLAAANNEQFF
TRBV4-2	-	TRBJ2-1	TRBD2	TGTGCCAGCAGCCAGAGTTCAGCGGGGGGGCTCAATGAGCAGTTCTTC	CASSQSSAGGLNEQFF
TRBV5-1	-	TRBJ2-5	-	TGCGCCAGCAGCTCCACGACAGCTTCAGAGACCCAGTACTTC	CASSSTTASETQYF
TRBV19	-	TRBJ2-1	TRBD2	TGTGCCAGTACAGGAGGGGAGGGGACTAGCGGATTGTACAATGAGCAGTTCTTC	CASTGGEGTSGLYNEQFF
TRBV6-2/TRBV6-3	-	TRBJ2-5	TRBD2	TGTGCCAGCAGCCTACTAGCGGGACAAGAGACCCAGTACTTC	CASSLLAGQETQYF
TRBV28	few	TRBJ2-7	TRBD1	TGTGCCAGCAGCTCCATGGGACAGGGGGCGGACGAGCAGTACTTC	CASSSMGQGADEQYF
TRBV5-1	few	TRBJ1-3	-	TGCGCCAGCAGCTTTTTGGGAGAAACTGGAAACACCATATATTTT	CASSFLGETGNTIYF
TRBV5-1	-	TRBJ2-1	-	TGCGCCAGCACCACCAGCCGGGGCTACAATGAGCAGTTCTTC	CASTTSRGYNEQFF
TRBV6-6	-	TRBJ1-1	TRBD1	TGTGCCAGCAGTACGGGGACAGGCATGAACACTGAAGCTTTCTTT	CASSTGTGMNTEAFF
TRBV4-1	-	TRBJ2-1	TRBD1	TGCGCCAGCAGTGTGGGGGACAGTTACAATGAGCAGTTCTTC	CASSVGDSYNEQFF
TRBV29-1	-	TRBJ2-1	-	TGCAGCGTGGGGGGACAGCGAGGGTACAATGAGCAGTTCTTC	CSVGGQRGYNEQFF
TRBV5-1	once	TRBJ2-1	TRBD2	TGCGCCAGCAGCCCGGTTACTAGCGGGAGATTTAATGAGCAGTTCTTC	CASSPVTSGRFNEQFF
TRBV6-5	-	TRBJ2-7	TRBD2	TGTGCCAGCAGTTCGGGAGGGGGTCGCGCCTACGAGCAGTACTTC	CASSSGGGRAYEQYF
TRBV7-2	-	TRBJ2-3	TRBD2	TGTGCCAGCAGCTTAGGACTAGCGGGGGGCGTCACAGATACGCAGTATTTT	CASSLGLAGGVTDTQYF
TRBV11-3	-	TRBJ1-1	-	TGTGCCAGCAGCTTGATGGGACAGAACACTGAAGCTTTCTTT	CASSLMGQNTEAFF
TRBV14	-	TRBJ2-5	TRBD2	TGTGCCAGCAGCCCAGCGGGGGCAGGGGAGACCCAGTACTTC	CASSPAGAGETQYF
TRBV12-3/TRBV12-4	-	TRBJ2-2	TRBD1	TGTGCCAGCAGTGTGGACAGGGCCGGGGAGCTGTTTTTT	CASSVDRAGELFF
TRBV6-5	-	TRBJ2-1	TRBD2	TGTGCCAGCACCGTAGCGGGAGGGGAGGACAATGAGCAGTTCTTC	CASTVAGGEDNEQFF
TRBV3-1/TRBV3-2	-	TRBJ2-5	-	TGTGCCAGCAGCCAACTCGGGGAAGAGACCCAGTACTTC	CASSQLGEETQYF
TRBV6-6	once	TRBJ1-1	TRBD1	TGTGCCAGCAGTCCCTTTGGGCACAGGGGGAGAACTAGTGTGGCTGAAGCTTTCTTT	CASSPFGHRGRTSVAEAFF
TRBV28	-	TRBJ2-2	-	TGTGCCAGCAGTCCCCAGAAGGGAGTGGACACCGGGGAGCTGTTTTTT	CASSPQKGVDTGELFF
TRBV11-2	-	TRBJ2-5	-	TGTGCCAGCAGCTTAGTGCGACAAGAGACCCAGTACTTC	CASSLVRQETQYF
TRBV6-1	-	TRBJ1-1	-	TGTGCCAGCAGTGAAAGGAGAGGGAACACTGAAGCTTTCTTT	CASSERRGNTEAFF
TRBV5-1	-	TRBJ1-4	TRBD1	TGCGCCAGCAGCTTGAGTGGGGGGACAGCTAATGAAAAACTGTTTTTT	CASSLSGGTANEKLFF
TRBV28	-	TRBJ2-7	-	TGTGCCAGCAGTTTACCCCGGGGGGCGGCCTACGAGCAGTACTTC	CASSLPRGAAYEQYF
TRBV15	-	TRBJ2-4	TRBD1	TGTGCCACCAGCAGAGTGGGGGGACAGGGGGCCATTCAGTACTTC	CATSRVGGQGAIQYF
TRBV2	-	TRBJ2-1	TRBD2	TGTGCCAGCAGTGATCTGGGACTAGCGGGAGGAAGGGAACAGTTCTTC	CASSDLGLAGGREQFF
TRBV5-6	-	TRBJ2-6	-	TGTGCCAGCAGCTTCCCGACTGGAGACTCTGGGGCCAACGTCCTGACTTTC	CASSFPTGDSGANVLTF
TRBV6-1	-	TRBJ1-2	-	TGTGCCAGCAGTGGTCGACAGGTACCTCGTCCTAACTATGGCTACACCTTC	CASSGRQVPRPNYGYTF
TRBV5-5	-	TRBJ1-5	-	TGTGCCAGCAGCTTGGATAGGGGGAATCAGCCCCAGCATTTT	CASSLDRGNQPQHF